This entry describes one T cell receptor beta chain. This record comes from a study of cytomegalovirus exposure and HLA in healthy donors. The CDR3 consists of 15 residues. Trimming stripped 1 base from V and 3 bases from J, with 11 bases between. The germline V gene has CDR1 SGHAT and CDR2 FQNNGV. Both 60 Vbeta primers and 13 Jbeta primers went into the PCR. Produced via immunoSEQ multiplex PCR; TCRdb's table is partial and in-frame only. The sample has some 160,000 clones, over 70% seen once. Healthy bone marrow donors made up the donor group. The chain combines TRBV11-2 with TRBJ2-3; D might be TRBD2 (6 bases). The TCR sequence derives from a man aged 50-59 years in good health and CMV-seropositive. Sequencing input: PBMCs. Here the CDR3 DNA reads TGTGCCAGCAGCTTAGGTGGCCTAGCGACAGATACGCAGTATTTT. Translation gives CASSLGGLATDTQYF.